Below are 17 T cell receptor beta chains sequenced from a single sample in a study of TIL therapy for anti-PD-1-resistant metastatic lung cancer. Time point specified: pre-treatment sample, taken before nivolumab and TIL therapy. Most excised metastases sampled were pleural nodules or supraclavicular lymph nodes. The immunoSEQ assay was v3. Profiled with immunoSEQ multiplex PCR; TCRdb holds only in-frame clones, not every one. The table shows about 50,000 clones, with approximately 70% occurring only once. This specimen was tumor tissue, taken at baseline. The receptors were gathered from a person aged 25-85 years with non-small cell lung cancer.

In this sample, this clone turned up many times. The V and J genes are TRBV18 and TRBJ2-1; D ambiguous. CDR1 and CDR2 from the germline V gene are KGHSH and LQKENI. The CDR3 has 12 amino acids. Trimming removed 3 bases from V and 7 bases from J, with 7 bases in between. Here the CDR3 reads CASSPLGNEQFF. The CDR3 DNA is TGTGCCAGCTCACCCCTCGGGAATGAGCAGTTCTTC.

The J gene is TRBJ2-5, the V gene TRBV9; TRBD2 agrees at 11 bases. Unmatched junction bases numbered 7, after V lost 0 bases and J lost 3 bases. The CDR3 has 17 amino acids. In germline, CDR1 is SGDLS, CDR2 YYNGEE. Here the CDR3 DNA reads TGTGCCAGCAGCGTAGGGACTAGCGGGTCCTTTGAAGAGACCCAGTACTTC. Translation: CASSVGTSGSFEETQYF.

The V call is TRBV18, the J call TRBJ1-1; D is ambiguous. CDR3 length: 15 residues. Trimming pared 0 bases from V and 1 base from J, leaving 9 bases between. Germline V CDR1 and CDR2: KGHSH, LQKENI. The CDR3 reads CASSPPVQRNTEAFF. CDR3 DNA sequence: TGTGCCAGCTCACCACCAGTACAGAGGAACACTGAAGCTTTCTTT.

This clone appeared a few times. The chain joins TRBV18 to TRBJ1-5; 9 nucleotides match TRBD1. V dropped 3 bases and J dropped 6; count of bases not matched to a gene: 3. The CDR3 runs to 14 residues. Looked up from germline, CDR1 is KGHSH and CDR2 is LQKENI. The CDR3 DNA is TGTGCCAGCTCACCGGACAGGGGTGGTCAGCCCCAGCATTTT. Protein product: CASSPDRGGQPQHF.

The V and J genes are TRBV18 and TRBJ2-3; D remains unclear. Germline CDR1 is KGHSH and CDR2 is LQKENI. Between the trimmed V and J ends, which lost 3 bases and 5 bases, there was a span of 3 bases. The length of the CDR3 is 11 residues. The CDR3 DNA reads TGTGCCAGCTCACCTAAAGATACGCAGTATTTT. Protein product: CASSPKDTQYF.

This clone has a handful of counts. DNA for the CDR3: TGTGCCAGCAGCAAAGCTAAGGACAGCTCTGGAAACACCATATATTTT. Protein product: CASSKAKDSSGNTIYF. The chain links TRBV21-1 to TRBJ1-3; the table's D call, TRBD1, has no DNA check behind it. TRBV21-1 has pseudogene status. The CDR3 has 16 amino acids.

The chain uses TRBV28 and TRBJ2-3; 8 bases are a match to TRBD2. Germline loops: CDR1 MDHEN, CDR2 SYDVKM. The CDR3 is made up of 16 amino acids. The J segment lost 2 bases and the V segment lost 5 bases, leaving 9 bases of the junction unmatched. The CDR3 DNA reads TGTGCCAGCAGTCGTAGCGGGGTACCGTTCACAGATACGCAGTATTTT. Translating gives CASSRSGVPFTDTQYF.

This clone came up once. This chain connects TRBV21-1 to TRBJ2-7; whether TRBD1, the table's D call, matches the DNA was not checked. TRBV21-1 is recorded as a pseudogene. This CDR3 contains 15 residues. CDR3: CASSPFRDRTYEQYF. Written as DNA, the CDR3 is TGTGCCAGCTCCCCCTTCCGGGACAGAACCTACGAGCAGTACTTC.

This rearrangement joins TRBV13 to TRBJ1-3, with unresolved D. V lost 0 bases and J 1 base, leaving 10 bases between the germline ends. CDR1 is PRHDT and CDR2 is FYEKMQ in the germline V gene (reference sequence). The length of the CDR3 is 16 residues. CDR3 DNA sequence: TGTGCCAGCAGCTTAGGAACCCGTGGGTCTGGAAACACCATATATTTT. This gives the protein CASSLGTRGSGNTIYF.

The sample holds a few counts of this clone. The chain employs TRBV28 and TRBJ1-2; 8 bases line up with TRBD1. Trimming removed 3 bases from V and 7 bases from J; junction bases left unmatched: 7. This CDR3 region has 14 residues. Germline CDR1 and CDR2: MDHEN and SYDVKM. The CDR3 loop reads CASSFTGGHSGYTF. CDR3 in DNA: TGTGCCAGCAGTTTTACAGGGGGGCACTCTGGCTACACCTTC.

The chain uses TRBV5-1 and TRBJ1-3; no clear D gene. Trimming shortened V by 5 bases and J by 4 bases, and 10 bases separated the two germline ends. Germline lookup yields CDR1 SGHRS and CDR2 YFSETQ. The CDR3 totals 13 residues. The CDR3: CASSIRTGNTIYF. The CDR3 DNA is TGCGCCAGCAGTATTAGGACCGGAAACACCATATATTTT.

The chain recombines TRBV27 with TRBJ1-5, with 7 positions matching TRBD1. The V and J ends lost 6 bases and 1 base, in that order; junction bases with no gene match: 6. This CDR3 comprises 15 residues. The V gene's germline CDR1 is MNHEY and CDR2 SMNVEV (reference sequence). The CDR3: CASRNSGGSNQPQHF. CDR3 DNA: TGTGCCAGCAGGAACTCAGGGGGAAGCAATCAGCCCCAGCATTTT.

The DNA of the CDR3 is TGTGCCAGTAGTATCCCCCTCCAGCGGGTGGCTTTCTTT. This translates into CASSIPLQRVAFF. The chain couples TRBV19 to TRBJ1-1; D gene unclear. CDR3 size: 13 residues. Germline V gene sequence: CDR1 LNHDA, CDR2 SQIVND (reference sequence). Trimming took 3 bases from V and 11 from J, leaving 16 bases between them.

The chain employs TRBV2 and TRBJ2-7, with a weak D call TRBD1 (6 bases). V dropped 7 bases and J dropped 2 bases, with 12 bases sitting between them. The germline CDR1 and CDR2 sequences are SNHLY and FYNNEI. The CDR3 extends over 13 amino acids. CDR3 residues: CASIRTAPYEQYF. The CDR3 DNA reads as TGTGCCAGCATTAGGACAGCCCCCTACGAGCAGTACTTC.

This clone has more than one count but fewer than ten. V is TRBV14 and J is TRBJ1-2, with D perhaps TRBD1 (6 bases). Germline V lookup: CDR1 SGHDN, CDR2 FVKESK. V gave up 4 bases and J gave up 0 bases, with 9 bases separating them. The CDR3 loop spans 14 amino acids. CDR3 nucleotides: TGTGCCAGCAGCCCCCCAGGGGCTAACTATGGCTACACCTTC. Its translation: CASSPPGANYGYTF.

The V gene is TRBV7-3, the J gene TRBJ2-4, with D tentatively TRBD2 (6 bases). Germline V gene data show CDR1 as SGHTA and CDR2 as FQGTGA. Trimming pared 2 bases from V and 3 bases from J, leaving 14 bases between. There are 16 residues in the CDR3. CDR3 sequence: CASSLSGDWGKNIQYF. CDR3 DNA: TGTGCCAGCAGCTTATCCGGGGACTGGGGCAAAAACATTCAGTACTTC.

J is TRBJ1-3 and V is TRBV7-8; no firm D call. Germline V gene data show CDR1 as SGHVS and CDR2 as FQNEAQ. This CDR3 is 13 amino acids long. V shed 5 bases and J shed 0 bases, with 5 bases lying between them. This chain's CDR3 is CASSASSGNTIYF. As DNA, the CDR3 is TGTGCCAGCAGCGCGTCCTCTGGAAACACCATATATTTT.